This record covers a single T cell receptor beta chain. Its target is unknown. In the PCR, 60 Vbeta and 13 Jbeta primers were used. The method was immunoSEQ multiplex PCR; TCRdb's version includes in-frame clones alone and lacks a portion of them. The sample shows 100,000 to 150,000 clones, roughly 70% of them seen only once. The data stem from a study of cytomegalovirus exposure and HLA in healthy donors. General observations from the study: Relative to the approximately 670-donor mean, N-insertions were reportedly fewer in an Asian-associated ancestry cluster in a later analysis. Later analysis placed DRB1 highest and HLA-C lowest in TCR association rates, which differed by HLA locus. Some highly shared sequence variants likely arose as a pipeline artifact.

Sequencing was carried out using PBMCs. The clonotype comes from a man aged 40-55 years in good health and CMV-seropositive.

CDR3 region: CASSMIAGGNNEQFF. DNA of the CDR3: TGTGCCAGCAGTATGATAGCGGGGGGAAACAATGAGCAGTTCTTC. The chain joins TRBV6-5 to TRBJ2-1; TRBD2 aligns across 10 bases. Losses at the gene ends were 5 bases for V and 5 bases for J; bases not matched to a gene: 6. The CDR3 covers 15 residues. CDR1 is MNHEY and CDR2 is SVGAGI in the germline V gene.